A single sample gave rise to the 3 T cell receptor beta chains below, sequenced in a study of OX40 agonist ivuxolimab in advanced cancers. Data came from immunoSEQ multiplex PCR; TCRdb stores just in-frame clones and leaves some out. The sample includes about 64,000 clones, around 90% of them seen just once. This specimen consisted of CD4+ or CD8+ T cells sorted from blood, obtained in a trial of the OX40 agonist ivuxolimab. The source of these receptors is an adult with an advanced solid tumor such as melanoma, head and neck, liver or kidney cancer.

As regards this clone: The germline gene is not matched at one end of the junction; a read error may be the cause. V is TRBV2 and J is TRBJ2-1; 15 nucleotides line up with TRBD2. Germline values: CDR1 SNHLY, CDR2 FYNNEI. The CDR3 contains 13 residues. The CDR3 sequence: CASRGTSGRSGLF. CDR3 sequence (DNA): TGTGCCAGCAGGGGGACTAGCGGGAGGTCGGGGCTCTTC.

The chain employs TRBV2 and TRBJ1-4; D perhaps matches TRBD1 (5 bases). Germline V gene lookup returns CDR1 SNHLY and CDR2 FYNNEI. The CDR3 is 13 amino acids. V lost 7 bases and J 3 bases, leaving 9 bases between the germline ends. The CDR3 bases are TGTGCCAGCACAGGGATGTCTAATGAAAAACTGTTTTTT. Residues: CASTGMSNEKLFF.

The chain recombines TRBV7-9 with TRBJ1-4, with D unclear. The CDR3 is made up of 15 amino acids. Trimming cost V 3 bases and J 3 bases, with 11 bases left between them. Germline-derived CDR1 and CDR2 are SEHNR and FQNEAQ (reference sequence). CDR3 residues: CASSFAGVPNEKLFF. The CDR3, as DNA: TGTGCCAGCAGCTTCGCTGGGGTCCCTAATGAAAAACTGTTTTTT.